The 25 T cell receptor beta chains in this list originate from one sample, sequenced in a study of blood T cell repertoires in COVID-19. The method was immunoSEQ multiplex PCR; TCRdb's version includes in-frame clones alone and lacks a portion of them. The sample lists about 370,000 clones, 89% occurring once. Sequencing was carried out using peripheral blood. The origin of the receptors is a young woman with COVID-19, enrolled during active disease.

The V and J genes are TRBV6-1 and TRBJ2-3; TRBD2 agrees at 10 bases. Unmatched junction bases numbered 4, after V lost 2 bases and J lost 2 bases. This CDR3 spans 16 amino acids. In germline, CDR1 is MNHNS, CDR2 SASEGT. CDR3 amino acids: CASSELAGVPTDTQYF. The CDR3 bases are TGTGCCAGCAGTGAACTAGCGGGAGTACCCACAGATACGCAGTATTTT.

In this sample, this clone turned up once. The rearrangement links TRBV6-6 to TRBJ1-2; weak D call: TRBD1 (5 bases). Trimming shortened V by 6 bases and J by 5 bases, and 13 bases separated the two germline ends. The germline V gene has CDR1 MNHNY and CDR2 SVGAGI (reference sequence). CDR3 size: 13 residues. DNA for the CDR3: TGTGCCAGCAGGCTCGGGGCGGGATATGGCTACACCTTC. This encodes CASRLGAGYGYTF.

The V and J genes are TRBV19 and TRBJ2-3, with D hard to call. Trimming stripped 4 bases from V and 1 base from J, with 12 bases between. CDR3 length: 15 amino acids. Germline V gene sequence: CDR1 LNHDA, CDR2 SQIVND (reference sequence). CDR3 in DNA: TGTGCCAGTAGTAATAGCCTAGAGCGCACAGATACGCAGTATTTT. It specifies CASSNSLERTDTQYF. Supplemented by reference TRBV19 and TRBJ2-3, the full variable domain reads DGGITQSPKYLFRKEGQNVTLSCEQNLNHDAMYWYRQDPGQGLRLIYYSQIVNDFQKGDIAEGYSVSREKKESFPLTVTSAQKNPTAFYLCASSNSLERTDTQYFGPGTRLTVL.

The chain links TRBV2 to TRBJ2-7, with D maybe TRBD1 (6 bases). The germline V gene has CDR1 SNHLY and CDR2 FYNNEI. Trimming shortened V by 4 bases and J by 6 bases, and 16 bases separated the two germline ends. The CDR3 extends over 14 amino acids. The CDR3 spells CASSGQVIGGEQYF. The CDR3 coding sequence is TGTGCCAGCAGTGGTCAGGTTATAGGGGGCGAGCAGTACTTC.

Notes on this clone: This specimen includes other DNA sequences encoding the same CDR3. The rearrangement links TRBV19 to TRBJ1-6; unclear D gene. CDR1 and CDR2 from the germline V gene are LNHDA and SQIVND (reference sequence). This CDR3 comprises 12 residues. V lost 3 bases and J 8 bases, leaving 5 bases between the germline ends. The CDR3 DNA reads as TGTGCCAGTAGTATTTCCGATTCACCCCTCCACTTT. As protein: CASSISDSPLHF.

This sequence joins TRBV11-2 and TRBJ2-4; D remains unclear. The V gene's germline CDR1 is SGHAT and CDR2 FQNNGV. Deletions cut 0 bases from V and 10 bases from J, with 4 bases between. This CDR3 region has 11 residues. CDR3 coding DNA: TGTGCCAGCAGCTTAGAACGGATTCAGTACTTC. Amino acids: CASSLERIQYF.

The chain couples TRBV10-2 to TRBJ2-7; 7 positions match TRBD2. CDR1 and CDR2 from the germline V gene are WSHSY and SAAADI. After removal of 5 bases from V and 2 bases from J, the junction contained 6 bases not matched to a gene. This CDR3 region has 14 residues. CDR3 in amino acids: CASSLDGLAYEQYV. CDR3 DNA sequence: TGCGCCAGCAGTTTGGACGGACTAGCCTACGAGCAGTACGTC.

This sequence joins TRBV2 and TRBJ2-7; D is undetermined. The CDR3 is 14 residues long. Trimming shortened V by 2 bases and J by 2 bases, and 10 bases separated the two germline ends. CDR1 SNHLY and CDR2 FYNNEI come from the germline V gene. The CDR3 spells CASSEMGLPYEQYF. CDR3 coding DNA: TGTGCCAGCAGTGAAATGGGCCTGCCCTACGAGCAGTACTTC.

V gene TRBV9 combines with J gene TRBJ2-2; TRBD2 agrees at 7 bases. The CDR3 is 18 amino acids. After removal of 4 bases from V and 6 bases from J, the junction contained 18 bases not matched to a gene. Looked up from germline, CDR1 is SGDLS and CDR2 is YYNGEE. CDR3 residues: CASSPPSRGTTRAGELFF. The CDR3, as DNA: TGTGCCAGCAGCCCCCCTAGCCGGGGGACTACCCGGGCCGGGGAGCTGTTTTTT. Based on the CDR3 plus reference TRBV9 and TRBJ2-2, the full variable domain is DSGVTQTPKHLITATGQRVTLRCSPRSGDLSVYWYQQSLDQGLQFLIQYYNGEERAKGNILERFSAQQFPDLHSELNLSSLELGDSALYFCASSPPSRGTTRAGELFFGEGSRLTVL.

V gene TRBV9 combines with J gene TRBJ1-4; TRBD1 matches at 7 bases. This CDR3 comprises 15 residues. V shed 4 bases, J shed 8 bases, and the junction held 11 bases outside the gene matches. Germline assignment: CDR1 SGDLS and CDR2 YYNGEE. The CDR3 spells CASSPDVGGGEKLFF. The CDR3 DNA sequence: TGTGCCAGCAGCCCCGACGTAGGGGGCGGGGAAAAACTGTTTTTT. The full variable domain, completed using reference TRBV9 and TRBJ1-4, is DSGVTQTPKHLITATGQRVTLRCSPRSGDLSVYWYQQSLDQGLQFLIQYYNGEERAKGNILERFSAQQFPDLHSELNLSSLELGDSALYFCASSPDVGGGEKLFFGSGTQLSVL.

The genes are TRBV3-1 (or the pseudogene TRBV3-2) and TRBJ1-1; D not certain. From germline, CDR1 is LGHDT and CDR2 YNNKEL (reference sequence). The CDR3 loop spans 14 amino acids. Trimming removed 2 bases at V and 1 base at J, with 8 bases between. The CDR3 spells CASSQLGGNTEAFF. CDR3 bases: TGTGCCAGCAGCCAATTAGGAGGGAACACTGAAGCTTTCTTT.

This clone was observed once. The V call is TRBV28, the J call TRBJ2-7, with D perhaps TRBD2 (6 bases). Germline CDR1 is MDHEN and CDR2 is SYDVKM. The CDR3 spans 16 residues. V dropped 8 bases and J dropped 1 base, with 21 bases sitting between them. CDR3 region: CASSLGTGSRSYEQYV. CDR3 in DNA: TGTGCCAGCTCCTTAGGGACCGGGAGTCGATCCTACGAGCAGTACGTC.

The rearrangement uses TRBV11-2 and TRBJ1-6; no firm D call. The germline V gene has CDR1 SGHAT and CDR2 FQNNGV. V was clipped by 0 bases and J by 5 bases, with 8 bases between them. The CDR3 runs to 15 residues. CDR3 region: CASSLEEIHNSPLHF. CDR3 DNA: TGTGCCAGCAGCTTAGAGGAGATACATAATTCACCCCTCCACTTT.

The chain uses TRBV9 and TRBJ1-1, with 7 bases that match TRBD1. There are 15 residues in the CDR3. J gave up 1 base and V 2 bases, and 5 bases lay outside the gene matches. Looked up from germline, CDR1 is SGDLS and CDR2 is YYNGEE. Here the CDR3 DNA reads TGTGCCAGCAGCGTCTTACAGGGGACGAACACTGAAGCTTTCTTT. Protein product: CASSVLQGTNTEAFF.

The chain couples TRBV7-2 to TRBJ2-3, with TRBD2 matching 12 bases. This CDR3 spans 16 amino acids. The V gene's germline CDR1 is SGHTA and CDR2 FQGNSA. The trim removed 5 bases at V and 2 bases at J, leaving 5 bases unmatched. The CDR3, as DNA: TGTGCCAGCAGCCCACTAGCGGGAGGCCCCACAGATACGCAGTATTTT. Translating it yields CASSPLAGGPTDTQYF.

The chain carries TRBV18 and TRBJ1-2; D call uncertain. This CDR3 contains 13 residues. Trimming pared 1 base from V and 2 bases from J, leaving 5 bases between. Germline-derived CDR1 and CDR2 are KGHSH and LQKENI. DNA for the CDR3: TGTGCCAGCTCACCACGCAGAAACTATGGCTACACCTTC. Translation: CASSPRRNYGYTF.

The chain recombines TRBV7-6 with TRBJ2-1; 11 positions match TRBD2. CDR1 SGHVS and CDR2 FNYEAQ come from the germline V gene. CDR3 length: 15 amino acids. V was pared by 5 bases and J by 7 bases, with 7 bases of the junction left unmatched. CDR3 residues: CASSHPSGGRNEQFF. For the CDR3, the DNA is TGTGCCAGCAGCCATCCTAGCGGGGGGCGGAATGAGCAGTTCTTC.

The chain uses TRBV30 and TRBJ2-3, with 7 bases fitting TRBD2. The V and J ends lost 2 bases and 7 bases, in that order; junction bases with no gene match: 18. The CDR3 covers 17 residues. Germline lookup yields CDR1 GTSNPN and CDR2 SVGIG (reference sequence). The CDR3 spells CAWSITDSGHGRHTQYF. DNA for the CDR3: TGTGCCTGGAGTATTACAGATAGCGGGCACGGGAGGCATACGCAGTATTTT.

This chain joins TRBV20-1 and TRBJ1-5, with 8 positions matching TRBD1. V was pared by 3 bases and J by 2 bases, with 9 bases of the junction left unmatched. This CDR3 has 16 amino acids. Germline CDR1 reads DFQATT; CDR2 reads SNEGSKA (reference sequence). CDR3 loop: CSASSLPTGGNQPQHF. The CDR3 DNA reads as TGCAGTGCTAGTTCCCTGCCGACAGGGGGCAATCAGCCCCAGCATTTT.

This clone has more than one count but fewer than ten. CDR3: CASSALQASVAEQYF. The DNA of the CDR3 is TGTGCCAGCAGTGCCCTCCAAGCTAGCGTGGCCGAGCAGTACTTC. The V gene is TRBV2, the J gene TRBJ2-7, with D tentatively TRBD2 (6 bases). Trimming removed 4 bases from V and 6 bases from J, with 19 bases in between. This CDR3 contains 15 residues. Germline CDR1 reads SNHLY; CDR2 reads FYNNEI.

This sequence joins TRBV29-1 and TRBJ1-2; D is unresolved. Trimming cost V 4 bases and J 7 bases, with 19 bases left between them. The CDR3 is made up of 14 amino acids. Germline lookup yields CDR1 SQVTM and CDR2 ANQGSEA. CDR3 nucleotide sequence: TGCAGCGTTGCGATCGCTAGCCCCATAGGTGGCTACACCTTC. It encodes CSVAIASPIGGYTF.

The rearrangement uses TRBV28 and TRBJ2-3; 9 bases are a match to TRBD2. The CDR3 runs 14 residues. V shed 3 bases, J shed 4 bases, and the junction held 2 bases outside the gene matches. The germline V gene encodes CDR1 MDHEN and CDR2 SYDVKM. The DNA for the CDR3 is TGTGCCAGCAGTTTTGCGGGGGGGCCAGATACGCAGTATTTT. It yields the protein CASSFAGGPDTQYF.

V is TRBV29-1 and J is TRBJ2-5; 10 bases are a match to TRBD1. The CDR3 is 12 amino acids. The junction had 3 bases not matched to a gene; V was cut back by 7 bases and J by 4 bases. Germline CDR1 is SQVTM and CDR2 is ANQGSEA. CDR3 DNA: TGCAGCGCCAGACAGGGGGCAGAGACCCAGTACTTC. Its protein is CSARQGAETQYF.

The chain has TRBV5-4 and TRBJ2-2, with TRBD1 matching 10 bases. J lost 7 bases, V lost 0 bases, and 6 bases had no gene match. CDR1 and CDR2 (germline): SGHNT, YYREEE (reference sequence). The CDR3 spans 16 residues. The CDR3 sequence is CASSLGTGTGVGELFF. Here the CDR3 DNA reads TGTGCCAGCAGCTTGGGGACCGGGACAGGGGTCGGGGAGCTGTTTTTT.

The chain has TRBV2 and TRBJ1-5; 11 bases map to TRBD1. The CDR3 totals 15 residues. J gave up 6 bases and V 6 bases, and 7 bases lay outside the gene matches. Looked up from germline, CDR1 is SNHLY and CDR2 is FYNNEI. For the CDR3, the DNA is TGTGCCAGCAGCTCCGGGACAGGGGGAGGTCAGCCCCAGCATTTT. Encoded protein: CASSSGTGGGQPQHF.